The entry below gives a single T cell receptor beta chain sequence along with its context. Its antigen remains unidentified. Here immunoSEQ multiplex PCR was the method, and the copy in TCRdb shows in-frame clones only, minus some. Among 24,000 or so clones listed, just over 90% were seen once. From germline, CDR1 is SNHLY and CDR2 FYNNEI. The V gene end was trimmed by 4 bases and the J gene end by 7 bases; junction bases not matched to a gene: 3. This CDR3 contains 15 residues. This sample stems from a study of OX40 agonist ivuxolimab in advanced cancers. About the study: Partial responses occurred in three patients (one hepatocellular carcinoma, two cutaneous melanoma). Findings and caveats of the study: Both CD4+ and CD8+ T cell populations in blood had undergone clonal expansion by week 6 at 0.1 to 3.0 mg/kg.

Patients with a history of autoimmune disease or on systemic immunosuppression were excluded. The clonotype was recovered from an adult with an advanced solid tumor such as melanoma, head and neck, liver or kidney cancer. This sample comprised CD4+ or CD8+ T cells sorted from blood, obtained in a trial of the OX40 agonist ivuxolimab. The chain is built from TRBV2 and TRBJ2-3; 15 bases are a match to TRBD2. The CDR3 region has the DNA TGTGCCAGCAGTGGGGGACTAGCGGGAGGATATACGCAGTATTTT. Encoded protein: CASSGGLAGGYTQYF.